One and the same sample provided the 25 T cell receptor beta chains below, sequenced in a study of cytomegalovirus exposure and HLA in healthy donors. The PCR was carried out with 60 Vbeta primers and 13 Jbeta primers. Generated by immunoSEQ multiplex PCR, the TCRdb table keeps only in-frame clones and is missing some. The sample lists more than 90,000 clones, 55% to 70% occurring once. The sequencing input was PBMCs. Every receptor here comes from a woman younger than 45 in good health and CMV-seronegative.

The V gene is TRBV4-1, the J gene TRBJ2-1; 10 nucleotides line up with TRBD2. The germline CDR1 and CDR2 sequences are MGHRA and YSYEKL. The CDR3 contains 16 residues. V trimming: 0 bases; J trimming: 10 bases; junction bases outside the gene matches: 9. In nucleotides, the CDR3 is TGCGCCAGCAGCCAAGATACGAGCGGGAGGGCCCCCGAGCAGTTCTTC. It yields the protein CASSQDTSGRAPEQFF.

This chain links TRBV28 with TRBJ1-1, with TRBD1 matching over 8 bases. Germline V gene sequence: CDR1 MDHEN, CDR2 SYDVKM. This CDR3 has 15 amino acids. Trimming at V came to 7 bases and at J to 1 base, leaving 8 bases not matched to a gene. The CDR3 loop reads CASTTTGTGNTEAFF. CDR3 nucleotide sequence: TGTGCCAGCACGACTACCGGGACAGGGAACACTGAAGCTTTCTTT. The whole variable domain, filled in from reference TRBV28 and TRBJ1-1, reads DVKVTQSSRYLVKRTGEKVFLECVQDMDHENMFWYRQDPGLGLRLIYFSYDVKMKEKGDIPEGYSVSREKKERFSLILESASTNQTSMYLCASTTTGTGNTEAFFGQGTRLTVV.

This chain links TRBV28 with TRBJ2-7; maybe TRBD2 (5 bases). Looked up from germline, CDR1 is MDHEN and CDR2 is SYDVKM. The CDR3 has 15 residues. The germline V and J ends were trimmed by 2 bases and 2 bases, with 13 bases remaining between them. In DNA, the CDR3 is TGTGCCAGCAGTTTAGGTGGCGGGCGGACCTACGAGCAGTACTTC. This encodes CASSLGGGRTYEQYF.

The chain couples TRBV10-2 to TRBJ2-1; 13 bases are a match to TRBD2. The germline V gene encodes CDR1 WSHSY and CDR2 SAAADI. This CDR3 contains 16 residues. Trimming removed 4 bases from V and 8 bases from J; junction bases left unmatched: 8. The CDR3 loop is CASSGRGTSGTHEQFF. The CDR3 DNA sequence: TGCGCCAGCAGTGGGAGGGGGACTAGCGGGACCCATGAGCAGTTCTTC.

The J gene is TRBJ2-5, the V gene TRBV25-1; unclear D gene. This CDR3 has 16 amino acids. The V end was cut by 0 bases, the J end by 3 bases, with 14 bases between. Per the germline V gene, CDR1 is MGHDK and CDR2 is SYGVNS. In DNA, the CDR3 is TGTGCCAGCAGTGAATATGGGTACCTAGAAGAAGAGACCCAGTACTTC. Translating gives CASSEYGYLEEETQYF.

V and J are TRBV29-1 and TRBJ2-5; D possibly corresponds to TRBD2 (6 bases). Trimming removed 2 bases from V and 2 bases from J, with 15 bases in between. In germline, CDR1 is SQVTM, CDR2 ANQGSEA. This CDR3 region has 15 residues. The CDR3 protein is CSVEPVLAAQETQYF. In DNA, the CDR3 is TGCAGCGTTGAACCGGTACTAGCAGCGCAAGAGACCCAGTACTTC.

This chain links TRBV18 with TRBJ2-5, with 7 bases that match TRBD2. Germline V gives CDR1 KGHSH, CDR2 LQKENI. V trimming: 3 bases; J trimming: 2 bases; junction bases outside the gene matches: 3. This CDR3 comprises 14 residues. Here the CDR3 reads CASSPGAGQETQYF. CDR3 DNA: TGTGCCAGCTCACCGGGAGCGGGACAAGAGACCCAGTACTTC. Full variable domain (remainder filled in from reference TRBV18 and TRBJ2-5): NAGVMQNPRHLVRRRGQEARLRCSPMKGHSHVYWYRQLPEEGLKFMVYLQKENIIDESGMPKERFSAEFPKEGPSILRIQQVVRGDSAAYFCASSPGAGQETQYFGPGTRLLVL.

This sequence joins TRBV4-1 and TRBJ2-7; TRBD1 matches at 7 bases. The CDR3 spans 15 residues. Trimming at V came to 4 bases and at J to 3 bases, leaving 9 bases not matched to a gene. CDR1 is MGHRA and CDR2 is YSYEKL in the germline V gene. CDR3 residues: CASSPTPGQHYEQYF. In DNA form, the CDR3 reads TGCGCCAGCAGCCCGACGCCGGGACAGCACTACGAGCAGTACTTC.

This clone was seen just once. The genes are TRBV4-2 and TRBJ2-7; weak D call: TRBD1 (5 bases). CDR1 is LGHNA and CDR2 is YNFKEQ in the germline V gene. V lost 1 base to trimming and J lost 3 bases, with 10 bases between them. The CDR3 length is 14 residues. The CDR3, as DNA: TGTGCCAGCAGCCAAGTCGGACAAAACTACGAGCAGTACTTC. It specifies CASSQVGQNYEQYF.

The chain uses TRBV28 and TRBJ1-2; 7 bases match TRBD1. V shed 2 bases and J 2 bases; nucleotides not matched to a gene: 2. The CDR3 consists of 14 residues. Germline values: CDR1 MDHEN, CDR2 SYDVKM. For the CDR3, the DNA is TGTGCCAGCAGTTTAAGGGGGCTCAACTATGGCTACACCTTC. The encoded protein is CASSLRGLNYGYTF.

The sample holds a few counts of this clone. This chain connects TRBV5-1 to TRBJ2-5; 10 bases fit TRBD1. The end of the DNA is better explained by TRBJ2-7, so the J call may be wrong. The CDR3 has 15 residues. From germline, CDR1 is SGHRS and CDR2 YFSETQ. The DNA for the CDR3 is TGCGCCAGCAGCTCCGGACAGGGGGGGACCTACGAGCAGTACTTC. It codes for CASSSGQGGTYEQYF.

This clone was observed a handful of times. V usage is TRBV7-3 and J usage is TRBJ1-6; weak D call: TRBD1 (5 bases). The CDR3 loop spans 13 amino acids. Germline CDR1 SGHTA, CDR2 FQGTGA. V dropped 5 bases and J dropped 6 bases, with 8 bases sitting between them. The CDR3 nucleotides read TGTGCCAGCAGCCAGACAGTTAATTCACCCCTCCACTTT. Translated, it gives CASSQTVNSPLHF.

This clone was seen more than once but under ten times. The chain links TRBV28 to TRBJ2-7, with D unresolved. The CDR3 sequence is 13 residues long. The germline CDR1 and CDR2 sequences are MDHEN and SYDVKM. Trimming left V 8 bases short and J 4 bases short, with 15 bases between. The CDR3 nucleotides are TGTGCCAGCTACGAGCAGGCAGGATACGAGCAGTACTTC. Translation: CASYEQAGYEQYF.

This clone was found a few times. CDR3 region: CASSLDTEAFF. The CDR3 coding sequence is TGTGCCAGCAGCCTCGACACTGAAGCTTTCTTT. V and J are TRBV6-1 and TRBJ1-1, with D unresolved. The V and J ends lost 6 bases and 3 bases respectively, with 5 bases between them. Germline lookup yields CDR1 MNHNS and CDR2 SASEGT. This CDR3 has 11 amino acids.

This sequence joins TRBV25-1 and TRBJ1-6; no firm D call. The germline CDR1 and CDR2 sequences are MGHDK and SYGVNS. Deletions cut 11 bases from V and 13 bases from J, with 9 bases between. The CDR3 is 9 residues long. The CDR3 coding sequence is TGTGCCCGTCGTGTCCCCCTCCACTTT. It encodes CARRVPLHF.

V is TRBV28 and J is TRBJ2-7; TRBD1 agrees at 7 bases. The CDR3 is 15 residues long. The V segment lost 7 bases and the J segment 2 bases; nucleotides outside the gene matches: 11. Germline lookup yields CDR1 MDHEN and CDR2 SYDVKM. The CDR3 protein is CASNRPGTVAYEQYF. CDR3 DNA sequence: TGTGCCAGCAATAGACCGGGGACAGTTGCCTACGAGCAGTACTTC.

The V call is TRBV28, the J call TRBJ1-4; no firm D call. Germline loops: CDR1 MDHEN, CDR2 SYDVKM. There are 15 residues in the CDR3. V was clipped by 3 bases and J by 3 bases, with 11 bases between them. The CDR3 reads CASSFVGGANEKLFF. The CDR3 coding sequence is TGTGCCAGCAGTTTCGTCGGAGGAGCTAATGAAAAACTGTTTTTT.

A few counts support this clone. The chain joins TRBV7-9 to TRBJ2-1; 11 nucleotides agree with TRBD2. Germline trimming cut 1 base from V and 9 bases from J; bases unmatched to any gene: 5. The CDR3 is 15 amino acids. Germline V gives CDR1 SEHNR, CDR2 FQNEAQ (reference sequence). The CDR3 DNA reads as TGTGCCAGCAGCTTAGTAGCGGGAGGGCCTCGTGAGCAGTTCTTC. Its protein is CASSLVAGGPREQFF.

This clone was counted only a few times. The rearrangement joins TRBV28 to TRBJ2-2; unclear D gene. The CDR3 spans 14 residues. Germline assignment: CDR1 MDHEN and CDR2 SYDVKM. Trimming stripped 2 bases from V and 4 bases from J, with 8 bases between. The CDR3 coding sequence is TGTGCCAGCAGTTTAGCAGGTGTCACCGGGGAGCTGTTTTTT. Translation gives CASSLAGVTGELFF.

The J gene is TRBJ2-7, the V gene TRBV4-3; 9 bases are a match to TRBD1. Trimming at V came to 5 bases and at J to 5 bases, leaving 10 bases not matched to a gene. From germline, CDR1 is LGHNA and CDR2 YSLEER. This CDR3 is 15 amino acids long. The chain's CDR3 is CASSSTGQGVHEQYF. In nucleotides, the CDR3 is TGCGCCAGCAGCTCAACGGGACAGGGAGTCCACGAGCAGTACTTC.

This clone was detected once. This chain connects TRBV19 to TRBJ2-7; TRBD2 aligns across 14 bases. Germline V gives CDR1 LNHDA, CDR2 SQIVND (reference sequence). The CDR3 consists of 16 residues. Trimming took 0 bases from V and 5 from J; bases not matched to a gene: 3. The CDR3, as DNA: TGTGCCAGTAGTATAGATGGGACTAGCGGGAGCGACGAGCAGTACTTC. Protein: CASSIDGTSGSDEQYF.

This chain uses TRBV7-8 with TRBJ1-2; possibly TRBD1 for D (5 bases). Deletions cut 1 base from V and 3 bases from J, with 12 bases between. Per the germline V gene, CDR1 is SGHVS and CDR2 is FQNEAQ. The CDR3 extends over 15 amino acids. The CDR3 DNA is TGTGCCAGCAGCTTAGATGCAGGGATTTACTATGGCTACACCTTC. Protein: CASSLDAGIYYGYTF.

The rearrangement links TRBV2 to TRBJ2-4; a possible D gene is TRBD2 (6 bases). This CDR3 spans 15 amino acids. CDR1 is SNHLY and CDR2 is FYNNEI in the germline V gene. With 6 bases removed from V and 0 bases from J, the gap between germline ends came to 12 bases. The CDR3 here is CASREGSLAKNIQYF. The CDR3, as DNA: TGTGCCAGCAGGGAGGGGTCCCTAGCCAAAAACATTCAGTACTTC.

The J gene is TRBJ1-2, the V gene TRBV29-1; the match to TRBD1 covers 7 bases. The V and J ends lost 2 bases and 5 bases, in that order; junction bases with no gene match: 5. From germline, CDR1 is SQVTM and CDR2 ANQGSEA. The CDR3 sequence is 13 residues long. CDR3 loop: CSVEPTGAYGYTF. Here the CDR3 DNA reads TGCAGCGTTGAACCAACAGGGGCGTATGGCTACACCTTC. The full variable domain, rest sourced from reference TRBV29-1 and TRBJ1-2, is SAVISQKPSRDICQRGTSLTIQCQVDSQVTMMFWYRQQPGQSLTLIATANQGSEATYESGFVIDKFPISRPNLTFSTLTVSNMSPEDSSIYLCSVEPTGAYGYTFGSGTRLTVV.

The CDR3: CASSLNPPGLNYEQYF. For the CDR3, the DNA is TGCGCCAGCAGCTTGAATCCCCCAGGGCTAAACTACGAGCAGTACTTC. The V gene is TRBV5-1, the J gene TRBJ2-7, with TRBD1 as a possible D gene (5 bases). The V end was cut by 1 base, the J end by 3 bases, with 17 bases between. The CDR3 covers 16 residues. CDR1 SGHRS and CDR2 YFSETQ come from the germline V gene.